A selection of T cell receptor beta chains follows, all from one sample in a study of blood T cell repertoires in COVID-19. Data came from immunoSEQ multiplex PCR; TCRdb stores just in-frame clones and leaves some out. The sample yields around 400,000 clones, more than 85% seen once. The sequenced sample consisted of PBMCs or T cells enriched from blood (not recorded which). The source of these receptors is a woman aged 40 to 49 who had been exposed to COVID-19. CDR3s include the opening cysteine and the closing phenylalanine or tryptophan. A D gene is named only where the DNA matches it firmly. Only part of the rows carry a size: once, few, many, or a class if the clone is expanded.

size	D	V	J	DNA	CDR3
-	TRBD2	TRBV19	TRBJ2-1	TGTGCCAGTAGTAGACTAGCGGACTCATACAATGAGCAGTTCTTC	CASSRLADSYNEQFF
-	-	TRBV18	TRBJ1-1	TGTGCCAGCTCACCACGCCCAGGGGTCCCCGGCGGGTCAAATACTGAAGCTTTCTTT	CASSPRPGVPGGSNTEAFF
-	TRBD1	TRBV30	TRBJ2-7	TGTGCCTGCGCGAATCGGGACAGGGGCTACGAGCAGTACTTC	CACANRDRGYEQYF
once	-	TRBV27	TRBJ1-3	TGTGCCAGCAGTTTACAGGGTTTAGCTGGAAACACCATATATTTT	CASSLQGLAGNTIYF
-	-	TRBV9	TRBJ1-3	TGTGCCAGCAGCGTAGCTCAGCGGGGGTCTGGAAACACCATATATTTT	CASSVAQRGSGNTIYF
-	-	TRBV5-4	TRBJ1-4	TGTGCCAGCAGCTTGGCCTATGGGGGCGCCGGTGAAAAACTGTTTTTT	CASSLAYGGAGEKLFF
-	-	TRBV5-1	TRBJ1-2	TGCGCCAGCAGCTTGGGGGCAGGGTCGGATGGCTACACCTTC	CASSLGAGSDGYTF
-	TRBD1	TRBV24-1	TRBJ2-1	TGTGCCACCAGTGACCCCGGACAGGGCTACGCCAATGAGCAGTTCTTC	CATSDPGQGYANEQFF
-	-	TRBV28	TRBJ1-2	TGTGCCAGCAGTTCGGTTGAGCCGATCACCTTC	CASSSVEPITF
-	TRBD2	TRBV10-3	TRBJ2-5	TGTGCCAACAGCCTAGCGGGCGAGACCCAGTACTTC	CANSLAGETQYF
-	-	TRBV27	TRBJ1-2	TGTGCCAGCAGTCCCCAGGGTTATGGCTACACCTTC	CASSPQGYGYTF
-	TRBD1	TRBV3-1/TRBV3-2	TRBJ2-1	TGTGCCAGCAGCCTGCGGACAGGGGGTGTCGAGCAGTTCTTC	CASSLRTGGVEQFF
-	TRBD1	TRBV14	TRBJ1-2	TGTGCCAGCAGCCAAGAGACAGGGCGGCCCGGCGGCTACACCTTC	CASSQETGRPGGYTF
-	-	TRBV30	TRBJ1-6	TGTGCCTGGAGTGTGGACAGAGGGAATTCACCCCTCCACTTT	CAWSVDRGNSPLHF
-	-	TRBV7-2	TRBJ2-7	TGTGCCAGCACCCCTACTAGTATCTACGAGCAGTACTTC	CASTPTSIYEQYF
once	TRBD2	TRBV9	TRBJ2-1	TGTGCCAGCAGCGGACCGGGACTAGCCTACAATGAGCAGTTCTTC	CASSGPGLAYNEQFF
-	TRBD1	TRBV3-1/TRBV3-2	TRBJ1-4	TGTGCCAGCAGCCAAGGGGCGACAGGGGTAAATGAAAAACTGTTTTTT	CASSQGATGVNEKLFF
-	TRBD2	TRBV2	TRBJ2-1	TGTGCCAGCAGTTTAGCGGGAGGGACCTCCTACAATGAGCAGTTCTTC	CASSLAGGTSYNEQFF
-	-	TRBV7-9	TRBJ1-2	TGTGCCAGCGCAAGGGCAGGGGTGGTCGGGGGCTACACCTTC	CASARAGVVGGYTF
few	-	TRBV5-1	TRBJ2-2	TGCGCCAGCAGCTTCGCTACTAGGACCTCTGGGGAGCTGTTTTTT	CASSFATRTSGELFF
-	TRBD1	TRBV10-3	TRBJ2-3	TGTGCCATCAGTGAATCGCAGGGGGCAGGAGATACGCAGTATTTT	CAISESQGAGDTQYF
-	-	TRBV3-1/TRBV3-2	TRBJ1-1	TGTGCCAGCAGCCATGGGGTGGGAGGGACTGAAGCTTTCTTT	CASSHGVGGTEAFF
-	-	TRBV30	TRBJ1-4	TGTGCCTGGAGTGCTCCGCGCAGGTTTAATGAAAAACTGTTTTTT	CAWSAPRRFNEKLFF
-	-	TRBV11-2	TRBJ1-1	TGTGCCAGCAGCTCCCTGGTGCCGGGGTCTGAAGCTTTCTTT	CASSSLVPGSEAFF
-	-	TRBV18	TRBJ1-1	TGTGCCAGCTCACCGGGGGCATTGAACACTGAAGCTTTCTTT	CASSPGALNTEAFF
-	-	TRBV19	TRBJ2-7	TGTGCCAGTAGCATCGATGCCCAGGGCACAACCTACGAGCAGTACTTC	CASSIDAQGTTYEQYF
-	TRBD1	TRBV19	TRBJ1-6	TGTGCCAGTAGTACCGACAGGGACTCACCCCTCCACTTT	CASSTDRDSPLHF
-	TRBD2	TRBV27	TRBJ2-1	TGTGCCAGCAGTTTGGACCTAGCGGGAGATCTGGGCGAGCAGTTCTTC	CASSLDLAGDLGEQFF
-	-	TRBV19	TRBJ1-4	TGTGCCAGTAGTATTAAAATGGGAGTGGAAAAACTGTTTTTT	CASSIKMGVEKLFF
-	-	TRBV18	TRBJ1-1	TGTGCCAGCTCACCACCGGGGAGGGGGGCGAACACTGAAGCTTTCTTT	CASSPPGRGANTEAFF
once	-	TRBV24-1	TRBJ2-1	TGTGCCACCAGTGTTGCCGGGAAGGACAATGAGCAGTTCTTC	CATSVAGKDNEQFF
-	TRBD2	TRBV2	TRBJ2-1	TGTGCCAGCAGTGAACCAGGGAGGGATGAGCAGTTCTTC	CASSEPGRDEQFF
-	-	TRBV18	TRBJ2-7	TGTGCCAGCTCACCAGCGGAATCCTACGAGCAGTACTTC	CASSPAESYEQYF
-	-	TRBV5-6	TRBJ1-1	TGTGCCAGCAGCACGGACTTTGAAGCTTTCTTT	CASSTDFEAFF
-	TRBD2	TRBV3-1/TRBV3-2	TRBJ2-7	TGTGCCAGCAGCCAAGCTACCGGGAGGGGCGCCTACGAGCAGTACTTC	CASSQATGRGAYEQYF
-	-	TRBV4-1	TRBJ2-2	TGCGCCAGCAGCCAGGTGCTAGCGGGGACAGGCCCCGGGGAGCTGTTTTTT	CASSQVLAGTGPGELFF
-	-	TRBV5-1	TRBJ1-3	TGCGCCAGCAGCCCCCGGGACTTCTCCTCTGGAAACACCATATATTTT	CASSPRDFSSGNTIYF
-	-	TRBV12-3/TRBV12-4	TRBJ1-2	TGTGCCAGCAGTTTAGGTCGGGGCTACACCTTC	CASSLGRGYTF
-	-	TRBV7-3	TRBJ1-1	TGTGCCAGCAGCTTAGACGGGGGGAACACTGAAGCTTTCTTT	CASSLDGGNTEAFF
-	-	TRBV30	TRBJ2-2	TGTGCCTGGAAAGGGGTCACCGGGGAGCTGTTTTTT	CAWKGVTGELFF
-	-	TRBV25-1	TRBJ1-6	TGTGCCAGTCGTCGGGATGCCTATAATTCACCCCTCCACTTT	CASRRDAYNSPLHF
-	TRBD2	TRBV6-5	TRBJ2-2	TGTGCCAGCAGTTACTCGGGCGGGGGGGACACCGGGGAGCTGTTTTTT	CASSYSGGGDTGELFF
-	TRBD2	TRBV3-1/TRBV3-2	TRBJ2-3	TGTGCCAGCAGCCAAGATAAGCGGCGGGAGAAAGGGGAAGATACGCAGTATTTT	CASSQDKRREKGEDTQYF
-	-	TRBV4-3	TRBJ2-3	TGCGCCAGCAGCCCCCACATCCTCACAGATACGCAGTATTTT	CASSPHILTDTQYF
-	TRBD1	TRBV5-4	TRBJ1-2	TGTGCCAGCAGCATGGACAGGGGGCGAGGCTACACCTTC	CASSMDRGRGYTF